The 9 T cell receptor beta chains reported below all come from one sample, sequenced in a study of T cell responses to AZD1222 COVID-19 vaccine. Data came from immunoSEQ multiplex PCR; TCRdb stores just in-frame clones and leaves some out. The sample holds approximately 140,000 clones, about 93% seen once. The sample in question was peripheral blood, obtained on day 0 of AZD1222 vaccination. The receptor source for this set is an adult in good health.

This chain joins TRBV9 and TRBJ2-2; the D gene is possibly TRBD2 (5 bases). V was shortened by 4 bases and J by 1 base, with 17 bases between the two germline ends. Germline values: CDR1 SGDLS, CDR2 YYNGEE. This CDR3 spans 17 amino acids. The chain's CDR3 is CASSPQVMAGNTGELFF. The CDR3 nucleotides are TGTGCCAGCAGCCCCCAAGTGATGGCGGGGAACACCGGGGAGCTGTTTTTT. Together with reference TRBV9 and TRBJ2-2, the CDR3 gives the full variable domain: DSGVTQTPKHLITATGQRVTLRCSPRSGDLSVYWYQQSLDQGLQFLIQYYNGEERAKGNILERFSAQQFPDLHSELNLSSLELGDSALYFCASSPQVMAGNTGELFFGEGSRLTVL.

V is TRBV19 and J is TRBJ2-3, with D tentatively TRBD2 (6 bases). The CDR3 is made up of 15 amino acids. Looked up from germline, CDR1 is LNHDA and CDR2 is SQIVND (reference sequence). The germline V and J ends were trimmed by 1 base and 0 bases, with 8 bases remaining between them. The CDR3 sequence: CASSIGGTSTDTQYF. The CDR3 DNA sequence: TGTGCCAGTAGTATAGGAGGGACTAGCACAGATACGCAGTATTTT.

The chain employs TRBV13 and TRBJ2-7; 9 bases are a match to TRBD1. The CDR3 length is 15 residues. Germline-derived CDR1 and CDR2 are PRHDT and FYEKMQ (reference sequence). V gave up 5 bases and J gave up 5 bases; unmatched junction bases: 10. The CDR3 here is CASSLRDRAFHEQYF. Written as DNA, the CDR3 is TGTGCCAGCAGCCTCCGGGACAGGGCTTTCCACGAGCAGTACTTC.

This rearrangement joins TRBV18 to TRBJ1-5; perhaps TRBD1 as D (5 bases). CDR1 KGHSH and CDR2 LQKENI come from the germline V gene. The CDR3 totals 16 residues. Trimming left V 3 bases short and J 4 bases short, with 16 bases between. CDR3 residues: CASSPNRGLPNQPQHF. In DNA, the CDR3 is TGTGCCAGCTCACCCAATAGGGGACTGCCTAATCAGCCCCAGCATTTT.

The V gene is TRBV5-6, the J gene TRBJ2-7; TRBD2 might be the D (5 bases). Trimming pared 4 bases from V and 3 bases from J, leaving 14 bases between. CDR3 length equals 14 residues. CDR1 and CDR2 from the germline V gene are SGHDT and YYEEEE. This chain's CDR3 is CASSHPEGFYEQYF. CDR3 sequence (DNA): TGTGCCAGCAGCCATCCCGAGGGTTTCTACGAGCAGTACTTC.

This chain uses TRBV11-3 with TRBJ2-1, with D perhaps being TRBD1 or TRBD2 (5 bases each). This CDR3 has 14 residues. Trimming shortened V by 5 bases and J by 7 bases, and 15 bases separated the two germline ends. Germline V gene data show CDR1 as SGHNT and CDR2 as YENEEA. The CDR3 sequence: CASSRTGRLNEQFF. CDR3 coding DNA: TGTGCCAGCAGCCGAACGGGACGCCTTAATGAGCAGTTCTTC.

V and J are TRBV11-1 and TRBJ2-3; TRBD1 is a possible D gene (6 bases). Trimming removed 4 bases from V and 2 bases from J, with 10 bases in between. Germline CDR1 is SGHAT and CDR2 is FQDESV (reference sequence). The CDR3 is 14 residues long. The CDR3 nucleotides are TGTGCCAGCAGCTCGAGGACAGACACAGATACGCAGTATTTT. This sequence encodes CASSSRTDTDTQYF.

This chain links TRBV3-1 (or the pseudogene TRBV3-2) with TRBJ2-1, with 8 nucleotides matching TRBD2. The J segment lost 9 bases and the V segment lost 0 bases, leaving 7 bases of the junction unmatched. The length of the CDR3 is 15 residues. Per the germline V gene, CDR1 is LGHDT and CDR2 is YNNKEL (reference sequence). CDR3 sequence: CASSQEREAGREQFF. The CDR3 DNA follows: TGTGCCAGCAGCCAAGAGCGGGAGGCAGGGCGTGAGCAGTTCTTC.

The CDR3 loop is CASSLSTSGGYNEQFF. CDR3 nucleotide sequence: TGTGCCAGCAGCCTATCGACTAGCGGAGGGTACAATGAGCAGTTCTTC. The rearrangement uses TRBV5-4 and TRBJ2-1; 9 positions match TRBD2. The germline V gene has CDR1 SGHNT and CDR2 YYREEE (reference sequence). CDR3 length: 16 amino acids. After removal of 4 bases from V and 4 bases from J, the junction contained 9 bases not matched to a gene.